This TCR beta chain was documented in a study of CD8+ T cells in alopecia areata. Study-wide background: Treatment with tofacitinib (6 to 18 months) was followed by 6 months off drug.

Specified treatment: oral pan-JAK inhibitor, 5-10 mg twice daily. A few counts support this clone. In each case, RNA was isolated and then reverse transcribed into cDNA as the sequencing template. TCRdb's copy holds only in-frame clones and misses some; the assay was immunoSEQ multiplex PCR. Among about 190,000 clones, about three fifths were seen once, and the ten largest hold around 0.7%. Germline assignment: CDR1 MDHEN and CDR2 SYDVKM. The CDR3 sequence is 13 residues long. The V and J ends lost 8 bases and 7 bases respectively, with 17 bases between them. Sequenced material: CD4+ T cells sorted from blood, taken at week 4, from a patient treated with tofacitinib. The J gene is TRBJ2-5, the V gene TRBV28, with D possibly matching TRBD2 (6 bases). The receptor was isolated from a human donor with alopecia areata. This chain's CDR3 is CASGVGGVGTQYF. In DNA, the CDR3 is TGTGCCAGCGGTGTTGGCGGGGTAGGGACCCAGTACTTC.